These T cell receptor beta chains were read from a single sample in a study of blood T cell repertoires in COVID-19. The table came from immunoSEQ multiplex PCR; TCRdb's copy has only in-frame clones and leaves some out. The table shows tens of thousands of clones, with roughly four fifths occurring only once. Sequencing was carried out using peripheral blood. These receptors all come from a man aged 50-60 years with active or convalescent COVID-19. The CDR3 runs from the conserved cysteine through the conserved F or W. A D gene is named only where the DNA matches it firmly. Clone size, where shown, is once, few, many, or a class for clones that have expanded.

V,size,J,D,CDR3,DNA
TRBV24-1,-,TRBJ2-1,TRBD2,CATSDTPGLAGLLF,TGTGCCACCAGTGACACTCCTGGACTAGCGGGACTCCTCTTC
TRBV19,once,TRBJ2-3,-,CASSTGTSRSTDTQYF,TGTGCCAGTAGTACCGGAACTAGCCGTAGCACAGATACGCAGTATTTT
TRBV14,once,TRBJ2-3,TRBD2,CASSQDRLAGATGGTDTQYF,TGTGCCAGCAGCCAAGATAGGCTAGCGGGGGCGACCGGGGGTACAGATACGCAGTATTTT
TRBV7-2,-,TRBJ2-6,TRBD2,CASSFVGSGGSGANVLTF,TGTGCCAGCAGCTTCGTTGGGAGCGGGGGGTCTGGGGCCAACGTCCTGACTTTC
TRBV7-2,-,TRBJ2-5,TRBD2,CASSSGLAGGQETQYF,TGTGCCAGCAGCTCGGGACTAGCGGGGGGGCAAGAGACCCAGTACTTC
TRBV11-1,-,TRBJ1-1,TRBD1,CASSLRGQGTAEAFF,TGTGCCAGCAGCTTACGGGGACAGGGGACGGCTGAAGCTTTCTTT
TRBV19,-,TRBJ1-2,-,CASRSRDTASYGYTF,TGTGCCAGTAGATCCCGGGACACCGCTTCCTATGGCTACACCTTC
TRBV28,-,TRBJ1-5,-,CASSPRGGGQPQHF,TGTGCCAGCAGTCCTCGGGGAGGAGGGCAGCCCCAGCATTTT
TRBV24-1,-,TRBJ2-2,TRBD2,CATSSGGGTGELFF,TGTGCCACCAGTAGCGGGGGCGGAACCGGGGAGCTGTTTTTT
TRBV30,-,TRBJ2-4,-,CAWRSTRGGPIQYF,TGTGCCTGGAGGTCGACTAGGGGAGGACCAATTCAGTACTTC
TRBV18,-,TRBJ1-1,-,CASSQGLNTEAFF,TGTGCCAGCTCCCAGGGGCTGAACACTGAAGCTTTCTTT
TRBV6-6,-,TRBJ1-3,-,CASSYQLPGNTIYF,TGTGCCAGCAGTTACCAACTCCCAGGGAACACCATATATTTT
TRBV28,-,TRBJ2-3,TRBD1,CASSSAAGTGSTDTQYF,TGTGCCAGCAGTTCGGCAGCCGGGACAGGCAGCACAGATACGCAGTATTTT
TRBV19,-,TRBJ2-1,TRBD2,CASSIGTSGGRSYNEQFF,TGTGCCAGTAGTATAGGGACTAGCGGGGGTCGCTCCTACAATGAGCAGTTCTTC
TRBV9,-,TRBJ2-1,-,CASSSLAEYNEQFF,TGTGCCAGCAGCTCTCTGGCGGAGTACAATGAGCAGTTCTTC
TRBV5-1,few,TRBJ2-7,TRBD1,CASSRGLPGQRTYEQYF,TGCGCCAGCAGCCGGGGCCTTCCGGGACAGAGAACCTACGAGCAGTACTTC
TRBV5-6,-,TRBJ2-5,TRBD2,CASSRGTSGETQYF,TGTGCCAGCAGCAGGGGGACTAGCGGGGAGACCCAGTACTTC
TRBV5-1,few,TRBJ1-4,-,CASSLDQGGEKLFF,TGCGCCAGCAGCTTGGACCAGGGCGGTGAAAAACTGTTTTTT
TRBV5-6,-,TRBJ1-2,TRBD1,CASSRGGTGGVYTF,TGTGCCAGCAGCCGGGGCGGGACAGGGGGCGTCTACACCTTC
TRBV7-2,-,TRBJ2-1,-,CASSLSAGGPYNEQFF,TGTGCCAGCAGCTTGAGTGCTGGGGGCCCCTACAATGAGCAGTTCTTC
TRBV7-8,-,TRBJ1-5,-,CASSSAGNSNQPQHF,TGTGCCAGCAGCTCGGCGGGGAATAGCAATCAGCCCCAGCATTTT
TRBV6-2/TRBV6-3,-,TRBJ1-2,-,CASSPDRNYGYTF,TGTGCCAGCAGTCCGGACAGAAACTATGGCTACACCTTC
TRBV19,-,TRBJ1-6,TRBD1,CASRSTGVTSPLHF,TGTGCCAGTAGAAGTACAGGGGTAACTTCACCCCTCCACTTT
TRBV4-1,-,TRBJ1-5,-,CASSLDRNSLQPQHF,TGCGCCAGCAGCCTTGACAGGAACTCCCTTCAGCCCCAGCATTTT
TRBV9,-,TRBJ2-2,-,CASSVFQNTGELFF,TGTGCCAGCAGCGTGTTTCAGAACACCGGGGAGCTGTTTTTT
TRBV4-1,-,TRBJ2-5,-,CASSQFGEETQYF,TGCGCCAGCAGCCAATTCGGGGAAGAGACCCAGTACTTC
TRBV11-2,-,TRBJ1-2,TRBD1,CASSLDLGRGPGYTF,TGTGCCAGCAGCTTAGATCTAGGCAGGGGGCCTGGCTACACCTTC
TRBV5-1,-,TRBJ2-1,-,CASQEGGVYNEQFF,TGCGCCAGCCAAGAGGGCGGGGTATACAATGAGCAGTTCTTC
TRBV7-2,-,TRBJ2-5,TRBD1,CASSESGRGIRETQYF,TGTGCCAGCAGCGAAAGCGGCAGGGGGATTCGAGAGACCCAGTACTTC
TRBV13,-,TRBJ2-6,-,CASSLGLSGANVLTF,TGTGCCAGCAGCTTAGGACTCTCTGGGGCCAACGTCCTGACTTTC
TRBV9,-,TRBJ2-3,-,CASSVALDTQYF,TGTGCCAGCAGCGTAGCTTTAGATACGCAGTATTTT
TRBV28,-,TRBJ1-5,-,CASSSGNQPQHF,TGTGCCAGCAGTTCAGGGAATCAGCCCCAGCATTTT